Below, 28 T cell receptor beta chains from the same sample are listed, as sequenced in a study of cytomegalovirus exposure and HLA in healthy donors. Sequenced by immunoSEQ multiplex PCR; TCRdb stores in-frame clones only, minus some. The sample contains about 67,000 clones, 90% to 95% of which appear only once. Material for sequencing was PBMCs. The source of these receptors is a woman aged 18-30 years in good health and CMV-seronegative.

The V and J genes are TRBV7-2 and TRBJ1-2; D possibly corresponds to TRBD1 (5 bases). Germline V gene lookup returns CDR1 SGHTA and CDR2 FQGNSA. Trimming cost V 5 bases and J 8 bases, with 18 bases left between them. CDR3 length: 14 amino acids. CDR3 sequence (DNA): TGTGCCAGCAGCCCCGCGGGGGGGGTCGGCGGCTACACCTTC. Translation: CASSPAGGVGGYTF.

The chain combines TRBV6-5 with TRBJ1-2; 7 bases map to TRBD1. Germline V gene data show CDR1 as MNHEY and CDR2 as SVGAGI. J lost 8 bases, V lost 6 bases, and 15 bases had no gene match. The CDR3 contains 15 residues. The CDR3 DNA reads TGTGCCAGCAGCGAACCGGGACAGCTTTTGAAAGGCTACACCTTC. Its protein is CASSEPGQLLKGYTF.

The V and J genes are TRBV28 and TRBJ1-2; D is uncertain. Germline CDR1 MDHEN, CDR2 SYDVKM. This CDR3 is 12 amino acids long. Trimming took off 6 bases at V and 7 bases at J, with 12 bases between the two ends. The CDR3: CASSPGIRGYTF. CDR3 bases: TGTGCCAGCAGCCCGGGGATTCGTGGCTACACCTTC.

This chain's CDR3 is CASSLWGGTLGANVLTF. The DNA of the CDR3 is TGTGCCAGCAGTTTATGGGGAGGGACCCTCGGGGCCAACGTCCTGACTTTC. J is TRBJ2-6 and V is TRBV27; 7 bases agree with TRBD2. In germline, CDR1 is MNHEY, CDR2 SMNVEV (reference sequence). Germline trimming cut 1 base from V and 4 bases from J; bases unmatched to any gene: 7. The CDR3 length is 17 residues. Together with reference TRBV27 and TRBJ2-6, the CDR3 gives the full variable domain: EAQVTQNPRYLITVTGKKLTVTCSQNMNHEYMSWYRQDPGLGLRQIYYSMNVEVTDKGDVPEGYKVSRKEKRNFPLILESPSPNQTSLYFCASSLWGGTLGANVLTFGAGSRLTVL.

This sequence joins TRBV7-3 and TRBJ2-1; 10 bases align to TRBD1. In germline, CDR1 is SGHTA, CDR2 FQGTGA. This CDR3 contains 16 residues. V was pared by 5 bases and J by 5 bases, with 9 bases of the junction left unmatched. CDR3 region: CASSRTGTGEDNEQFF. CDR3 bases: TGTGCCAGCAGCCGGACCGGGACAGGGGAGGACAATGAGCAGTTCTTC.

The rearrangement links TRBV6-5 to TRBJ2-7; the match to TRBD2 covers 9 bases. V lost 7 bases and J lost 5; bases outside the gene matches: 3. Germline values: CDR1 MNHEY, CDR2 SVGAGI. The CDR3 length is 12 residues. The CDR3 bases are TGTGCCAGCACGGCGGGAGGGAACGAGCAGTACTTC. It specifies CASTAGGNEQYF.

CDR3 sequence (DNA): TGTGCCAGCATCCGCTACAATGAGCAGTTCTTC. Translation: CASIRYNEQFF. V and J are TRBV28 and TRBJ2-1, with no clear D. With 7 bases removed from V and 3 bases from J, the gap between germline ends came to 4 bases. Germline V CDR1 and CDR2: MDHEN, SYDVKM. The CDR3 spans 11 residues.

The chain links TRBV28 to TRBJ1-2; weak D call: TRBD1 (5 bases). The V and J ends lost 6 bases and 6 bases respectively, with 14 bases between them. The germline V gene has CDR1 MDHEN and CDR2 SYDVKM. This CDR3 region has 13 residues. As DNA, the CDR3 is TGTGCCAGCAGCCCGGGCGGGGGGAATGGCTACACCTTC. Encoded protein: CASSPGGGNGYTF.

The chain recombines TRBV5-5 with TRBJ1-1, with D possibly TRBD1 on 5 matching bases. V was clipped by 2 bases and J by 2 bases, with 10 bases between them. Germline-derived CDR1 and CDR2 are SGHKS and YYEKEE (reference sequence). The CDR3 spans 14 residues. The CDR3 bases are TGTGCCAGCAGCTTTCGACAGCTAAACACTGAAGCTTTCTTT. It translates to CASSFRQLNTEAFF.

This chain uses TRBV5-1 with TRBJ2-1; TRBD2 matches at 11 bases. The V gene's germline CDR1 is SGHRS and CDR2 YFSETQ. There are 18 residues in the CDR3. Germline trimming cut 4 bases from V and 5 bases from J; bases unmatched to any gene: 14. In DNA form, the CDR3 reads TGCGCCAGCAGCATATTAGCGGGGGGGAAGGGGGTGAACAATGAGCAGTTCTTC. Translating gives CASSILAGGKGVNNEQFF.

The rearrangement links TRBV7-3 to TRBJ2-6; possibly TRBD2 for D (6 bases). The germline V gene encodes CDR1 SGHTA and CDR2 FQGTGA. The CDR3 sequence is 18 residues long. Trimming left V 8 bases short and J 4 bases short, with 24 bases between. CDR3 sequence: CASSDGGPPRTGANVLTF. The CDR3 coding sequence is TGTGCCAGCTCAGACGGAGGGCCTCCCCGGACCGGGGCCAACGTCCTGACTTTC.

The chain joins TRBV7-2 to TRBJ2-7; 9 bases fit TRBD2. The CDR3 consists of 15 residues. Germline V gene data show CDR1 as SGHTA and CDR2 as FQGNSA. J gave up 2 bases and V 3 bases, and 5 bases lay outside the gene matches. Here the CDR3 DNA reads TGTGCCAGCAGCTTGGCGGGGGGGAGGACCTACGAGCAGTACTTC. Translation: CASSLAGGRTYEQYF.

The V call is TRBV11-1, the J call TRBJ2-7; D call uncertain. CDR3 length equals 12 residues. Trimming cost V 5 bases and J 1 base, with 6 bases left between them. Germline CDR1 is SGHAT and CDR2 is FQDESV (reference sequence). The CDR3 DNA follows: TGTGCCAGCAGCCCGGTTTCCTACGAGCAGTACTTC. Residues: CASSPVSYEQYF.

CDR3 residues: CASSLQGAFNQPQHF. The CDR3 DNA follows: TGTGCCAGCAGTTTACAGGGGGCCTTTAATCAGCCCCAGCATTTT. The chain carries TRBV28 and TRBJ1-5, with 8 positions matching TRBD1. CDR3 length: 15 amino acids. V trimming: 2 bases; J trimming: 4 bases; junction bases outside the gene matches: 4. CDR1 and CDR2 from the germline V gene are MDHEN and SYDVKM.

The chain uses TRBV7-2 and TRBJ1-2; no reliable D call. The CDR3 is 16 residues long. V lost 2 bases, J lost 4 bases, and 17 bases lay in between. Germline V gene lookup returns CDR1 SGHTA and CDR2 FQGNSA. CDR3 amino acids: CASSLYETPRIYGYTF. The CDR3 DNA is TGTGCCAGCAGCTTATATGAGACACCAAGGATCTATGGCTACACCTTC.

The chain is built from TRBV5-5 and TRBJ2-3, with 8 bases identical to TRBD2. The germline CDR1 and CDR2 sequences are SGHKS and YYEKEE (reference sequence). CDR3 length: 16 amino acids. The V and J ends lost 4 bases and 5 bases, in that order; junction bases with no gene match: 12. The CDR3 here is CASSLISGGTQDTQYF. The CDR3 region has the DNA TGTGCCAGCAGCCTAATCAGCGGGGGCACCCAAGATACGCAGTATTTT.

The V gene is TRBV30, the J gene TRBJ2-7, with a tentative D call TRBD2 (6 bases). The CDR3 runs 17 residues. The V end was cut by 3 bases, the J end by 1 base, with 22 bases between. CDR1 is GTSNPN and CDR2 is SVGIG in the germline V gene (reference sequence). The CDR3 loop is CAWRLLAYGGSSYEQYF. The CDR3 DNA is TGTGCCTGGAGGTTACTAGCTTACGGGGGATCTTCCTACGAGCAGTACTTC.

This rearrangement joins TRBV5-1 to TRBJ2-3, with TRBD2 matching over 7 bases. The CDR3 is made up of 17 amino acids. CDR1 and CDR2 (germline): SGHRS, YFSETQ. Trimming took 4 bases from V and 0 from J; bases not matched to a gene: 11. DNA of the CDR3: TGCGCCAGCAGCCGACTCTTAGCGGGTATTAGCACAGATACGCAGTATTTT. Translation: CASSRLLAGISTDTQYF.

The gene calls are TRBV15 and TRBJ2-3, with no clear D. The CDR3 has 15 residues. V was pared by 0 bases and J by 1 base, with 8 bases between. CDR1 is LNHNV, CDR2 YYDKDF, per germline (reference sequence). The DNA of the CDR3 is TGTGCCACCAGCAGAGAGCAGGCTCGCACAGATACGCAGTATTTT. It codes for CATSREQARTDTQYF.

This clone has only a few counts. The V and J genes are TRBV19 and TRBJ1-2; D remains unclear. Trimming took off 7 bases at V and 8 bases at J, with 14 bases between the two ends. This CDR3 contains 12 residues. CDR1 and CDR2 from the germline V gene are LNHDA and SQIVND (reference sequence). CDR3 DNA: TGTGCCAGTATAGCACACCCAATCGGCTACACCTTC. Translating gives CASIAHPIGYTF.

With regard to this clone: A junction boundary mismatches the germline segment, possibly from a read error. The chain uses TRBV20-1 and TRBJ2-3; D possibly corresponds to TRBD2 (5 bases). Germline V gives CDR1 DFQATT, CDR2 SNEGSKA (reference sequence). The CDR3 extends over 11 amino acids. This CDR3 reads CSARDRDRQYF. The CDR3 DNA sequence: TGCAGTGCTAGAGATCGGGATAGGCAGTATTTT.

This clone was seen just once. This chain joins TRBV6-5 and TRBJ2-1; D perhaps matches TRBD2 (6 bases). CDR3 length equals 11 residues. The germline V gene has CDR1 MNHEY and CDR2 SVGAGI. V shed 5 bases and J shed 9 bases, with 8 bases lying between them. The CDR3 region has the DNA TGTGCCAGCAGTCATAGCGGTGAGCAGTTCTTC. Amino acid sequence: CASSHSGEQFF.

V and J are TRBV6-1 and TRBJ1-1; possible D gene TRBD1, 6 bases. Trimming pared 1 base from V and 2 bases from J, leaving 17 bases between. The CDR3 sequence is 17 residues long. Germline-derived CDR1 and CDR2 are MNHNS and SASEGT. CDR3 amino acids: CASSEVVRTVVNTEAFF. CDR3 in DNA: TGTGCCAGCAGTGAAGTAGTTAGGACAGTTGTTAACACTGAAGCTTTCTTT.

The rearrangement links TRBV21-1 to TRBJ1-5; the table names TRBD1, a call not compared with the DNA. TRBV21-1 is listed as a pseudogene. The CDR3 is made up of 15 amino acids. Here the CDR3 reads CASSGGTGTNQPQHF. In DNA form, the CDR3 reads TGTGCCAGCAGCGGAGGGACAGGGACGAATCAGCCCCAGCATTTT.

This chain links TRBV29-1 with TRBJ2-7, with D possibly TRBD2 on 7 matching bases. Germline loops: CDR1 SQVTM, CDR2 ANQGSEA. V gave up 6 bases and J gave up 2 bases, with 17 bases separating them. This CDR3 region has 14 residues. CDR3 coding DNA: TGCAGCGTGGGTGGGGGGGCCCCTACCTACGAGCAGTACTTC. It codes for CSVGGGAPTYEQYF.

The rearrangement uses TRBV9 and TRBJ1-1, with TRBD1 as a possible D gene (6 bases). V lost 1 base and J 4 bases, leaving 11 bases between the germline ends. The CDR3 runs to 14 residues. Germline-derived CDR1 and CDR2 are SGDLS and YYNGEE. The CDR3 is CASSVMGAGTEAFF. In DNA form, the CDR3 reads TGTGCCAGCAGCGTAATGGGGGCGGGCACTGAAGCTTTCTTT.

J is TRBJ1-1 and V is TRBV25-1; a possible D gene is TRBD1 (6 bases). The germline V and J ends were trimmed by 8 bases and 2 bases, with 18 bases remaining between them. Germline V gene data show CDR1 as MGHDK and CDR2 as SYGVNS. This CDR3 has 15 residues. In DNA, the CDR3 is TGTGCCAGCCGCCTGGGGGGGGCATTTAACACTGAAGCTTTCTTT. Its translation is CASRLGGAFNTEAFF.

The chain couples TRBV9 to TRBJ1-1; D is perhaps TRBD1 (5 bases). V dropped 0 bases and J dropped 5 bases, with 8 bases sitting between them. The germline V gene has CDR1 SGDLS and CDR2 YYNGEE. CDR3 length equals 13 residues. CDR3 residues: CASSVGAGTEAFF. CDR3 bases: TGTGCCAGCAGCGTAGGGGCAGGGACTGAAGCTTTCTTT.